One and the same sample provided the 9 T cell receptor beta chains below, sequenced in a study of blood T cell repertoires in COVID-19. Clones were read by immunoSEQ multiplex PCR, and TCRdb kept only the in-frame ones, dropping some. The repertoire holds approximately 300,000 clones, with 90% as singletons. Material: peripheral blood. Receptors originate from a woman between 35 and 50 years old with COVID-19, enrolled during active disease.

The CDR3 DNA is TGTGCCAGCAGAAAAACCGGGACAGTGAACACTGAAGCTTTCTTT. Its protein is CASRKTGTVNTEAFF. The J gene is TRBJ1-1, the V gene TRBV6-5; 7 positions match TRBD1. The V segment lost 6 bases and the J segment 0 bases; nucleotides outside the gene matches: 7. This CDR3 has 15 amino acids. From germline, CDR1 is MNHEY and CDR2 SVGAGI.

V usage is TRBV19 and J usage is TRBJ1-5, with 9 bases fitting TRBD1. Germline loops: CDR1 LNHDA, CDR2 SQIVND (reference sequence). V lost 7 bases to trimming and J lost 3 bases; unmatched junction nucleotides: 7. This CDR3 region has 15 residues. This CDR3 reads CASTGTGRNNQPQHF. The CDR3 DNA follows: TGTGCCAGTACTGGGACAGGGAGGAACAATCAGCCCCAGCATTTT.

In DNA form, the CDR3 reads TGTGCCAGCAGTCCTCAGTGGAACACTGAAGCTTTCTTT. Its translation is CASSPQWNTEAFF. The chain combines TRBV28 with TRBJ1-1; D unresolved. Germline V gives CDR1 MDHEN, CDR2 SYDVKM. Trimming removed 5 bases from V and 1 base from J, with 8 bases in between. The CDR3 has 13 amino acids.

The chain links TRBV27 to TRBJ2-3; D is possibly TRBD1 (6 bases). The CDR3 has 15 amino acids. Germline assignment: CDR1 MNHEY and CDR2 SMNVEV (reference sequence). Deletions cut 5 bases from V and 3 bases from J, with 15 bases between. CDR3 coding DNA: TGTGCCAGCAGTACCAAGGGGGTTGGGACAGATACGCAGTATTTT. Its translation is CASSTKGVGTDTQYF.

The chain recombines TRBV6-1 with TRBJ1-5, with D tentatively TRBD1 (5 bases). V was shortened by 3 bases and J by 1 base, with 19 bases between the two germline ends. The CDR3 is made up of 18 amino acids. CDR1 and CDR2 from the germline V gene are MNHNS and SASEGT. The CDR3 DNA is TGTGCCAGCAGTGACTTTTTCAGGGCCCAAGCGAGCAATCAGCCCCAGCATTTT. The encoded protein is CASSDFFRAQASNQPQHF.

The genes are TRBV19 and TRBJ1-1; D remains ambiguous. V lost 0 bases, J lost 1 base, and 9 bases lay in between. Looked up from germline, CDR1 is LNHDA and CDR2 is SQIVND (reference sequence). This CDR3 comprises 15 residues. The CDR3 bases are TGTGCCAGTAGTATAGATCAGGCGGGGAACACTGAAGCTTTCTTT. It yields the protein CASSIDQAGNTEAFF.

The rearrangement joins TRBV15 to TRBJ1-5; D is possibly TRBD1 (5 bases). V dropped 1 base and J dropped 3 bases, with 7 bases sitting between them. This CDR3 contains 14 residues. Germline V gene lookup returns CDR1 LNHNV and CDR2 YYDKDF (reference sequence). CDR3 nucleotide sequence: TGTGCCACCAGCAGAGCAGGGAACAATCAGCCCCAGCATTTT. Translation gives CATSRAGNNQPQHF.

This chain uses TRBV12-3 or TRBV12-4 with TRBJ2-5, with 10 bases lining up with TRBD1. The CDR3 spans 13 residues. V shed 7 bases and J 6 bases; nucleotides not matched to a gene: 5. The CDR3 DNA sequence: TGTGCCAGCACCAGGGACAGGGGTCAGACCCAGTACTTC. It specifies CASTRDRGQTQYF.

The genes are TRBV6-6 and TRBJ2-7; D gene ambiguous. Trimming left V 7 bases short and J 1 base short, with 11 bases between. The CDR3 totals 13 residues. Germline CDR1 is MNHNY and CDR2 is SVGAGI (reference sequence). DNA of the CDR3: TGTGCCAGCAACCACCAGCGTTCCTACGAGCAGTACTTC. Amino acid sequence: CASNHQRSYEQYF.